What follows are 8 T cell receptor beta chains derived from one specimen sequenced in a study of cytomegalovirus exposure and HLA in healthy donors. The PCR used 60 Vbeta and 13 Jbeta primers. Here immunoSEQ multiplex PCR was the method, and the copy in TCRdb shows in-frame clones only, minus some. The repertoire has 200,000 to 300,000 clones, about 80% of them found once; the top ten carry about 7.3%. Material: PBMCs. The source is a woman aged 55-70 years in good health and CMV-seropositive.

The chain employs TRBV19 and TRBJ1-2; D might be TRBD1 (5 bases). Per the germline V gene, CDR1 is LNHDA and CDR2 is SQIVND (reference sequence). Trimming shortened V by 5 bases and J by 3 bases, and 10 bases separated the two germline ends. This CDR3 comprises 13 residues. CDR3 in amino acids: CASSFDRDYGYTF. The CDR3 DNA follows: TGTGCCAGTAGTTTCGACAGAGACTATGGCTACACCTTC.

With regard to this clone: This specimen includes other DNA sequences encoding the same CDR3. V gene TRBV5-1 combines with J gene TRBJ2-5, with 9 positions matching TRBD2. CDR1 is SGHRS, CDR2 YFSETQ, per germline. This CDR3 comprises 15 residues. Losses at the gene ends were 0 bases for V and 2 bases for J; bases not matched to a gene: 2. CDR3 in DNA: TGCGCCAGCAGCTTGGTTCTAGCGGGACAAGAGACCCAGTACTTC. Translating gives CASSLVLAGQETQYF.

The genes are TRBV28 and TRBJ2-1, with TRBD1 identical over 7 bases. CDR3 size: 15 residues. V trimming: 3 bases; J trimming: 4 bases; junction bases outside the gene matches: 6. The germline V gene has CDR1 MDHEN and CDR2 SYDVKM. The CDR3 sequence is CASSFAGTAYNEQFF. CDR3 nucleotides: TGTGCCAGCAGTTTTGCCGGGACAGCTTACAATGAGCAGTTCTTC.

V usage is TRBV9 and J usage is TRBJ2-1, with TRBD2 matching over 10 bases. The CDR3 has 16 amino acids. The germline V gene encodes CDR1 SGDLS and CDR2 YYNGEE. After removal of 3 bases from V and 6 bases from J, the junction contained 9 bases not matched to a gene. CDR3 coding DNA: TGTGCCAGCAGCGGCCCCGGGACTAGCGTACTCAATGAGCAGTTCTTC. Translating it yields CASSGPGTSVLNEQFF.

The rearrangement links TRBV4-1 to TRBJ1-3; D gene uncertain. CDR3 length: 16 residues. The V gene lost 6 bases and the J gene lost 0 bases, with 15 bases spanning the gap. Germline CDR1 reads MGHRA; CDR2 reads YSYEKL. The CDR3 spells CASRLGRDLSGNTIYF. CDR3 nucleotides: TGCGCCAGCAGGCTAGGACGGGATCTCTCTGGAAACACCATATATTTT.

The rearrangement uses TRBV7-3 and TRBJ2-5; D unresolved. This CDR3 spans 13 amino acids. V was cut by 5 bases and J by 2 bases, with 9 bases left in between. Germline assignment: CDR1 SGHTA and CDR2 FQGTGA. The CDR3 region is CASSLNVQETQYF. The CDR3 DNA reads as TGTGCCAGCAGCCTTAATGTGCAAGAGACCCAGTACTTC.

This clone was picked up a small number of times. The chain combines TRBV19 with TRBJ2-1, with D possibly TRBD2 on 5 matching bases. The CDR3 has 13 residues. Trimming took off 5 bases at V and 8 bases at J, with 13 bases between the two ends. CDR1 is LNHDA, CDR2 SQIVND, per germline (reference sequence). The CDR3 nucleotides read TGTGCCAGTAGTGTGGGAGTTTCCCATGAGCAGTTCTTC. This translates into CASSVGVSHEQFF. The full variable domain, in which reference TRBV19 and TRBJ2-1 provide the parts outside the CDR3, is DGGITQSPKYLFRKEGQNVTLSCEQNLNHDAMYWYRQDPGQGLRLIYYSQIVNDFQKGDIAEGYSVSREKKESFPLTVTSAQKNPTAFYLCASSVGVSHEQFFGPGTRLTVL.

This clone is medium-sized. The chain uses TRBV6-1 and TRBJ1-1; perhaps TRBD1 as D (5 bases). V gave up 4 bases and J gave up 1 base, with 7 bases separating them. The CDR3 spans 13 residues. The V gene's germline CDR1 is MNHNS and CDR2 SASEGT. Here the CDR3 DNA reads TGTGCCAGCAGTGGACAGTCGAACACTGAAGCTTTCTTT. Translation gives CASSGQSNTEAFF.